This entry lists 27 T cell receptor beta chains sequenced from one sample in a study of blood T cell repertoires in COVID-19. Only in-frame clones appear in the TCRdb table, and some are missing; sequencing was by immunoSEQ multiplex PCR. The table records 60,000 to 70,000 clones, around 82% of them present only once. Sequencing used peripheral blood. These receptor sequences come from a man aged 60-69 years with acute or convalescent COVID-19.

The chain uses TRBV7-8 and TRBJ2-1; weak D call: TRBD1 (7 bases). The CDR3 has 15 amino acids. The germline V gene encodes CDR1 SGHVS and CDR2 FQNEAQ. Trimming removed 1 base from V and 10 bases from J, with 17 bases in between. CDR3 loop: CASSLDQGGMGEQFF. In DNA, the CDR3 is TGTGCCAGCAGCTTAGATCAGGGGGGTATGGGGGAGCAGTTCTTC.

The chain recombines TRBV10-3 with TRBJ1-2; 9 nucleotides align to TRBD1. Germline CDR1 ENHRY, CDR2 SYGVKD. The CDR3 runs 14 residues. V trimming: 4 bases; J trimming: 4 bases; junction bases outside the gene matches: 4. DNA for the CDR3: TGTGCCATCAGTGTGGACAGGGGTTCCTATGGCTACACCTTC. This sequence encodes CAISVDRGSYGYTF.

The genes are TRBV11-3 and TRBJ1-6; 8 positions match TRBD1. Germline V gene data show CDR1 as SGHNT and CDR2 as YENEEA. Unmatched junction bases numbered 4, after V lost 6 bases and J lost 6 bases. The CDR3 is 14 amino acids. CDR3 nucleotides: TGTGCCAGCAGGACAGGGGTGGGTAATTCACCCCTCCACTTT. The encoded protein is CASRTGVGNSPLHF.

This clone turned up a few times. This chain joins TRBV4-3 and TRBJ2-1; D may be TRBD2 (6 bases). In germline, CDR1 is LGHNA, CDR2 YSLEER. The CDR3 loop spans 14 amino acids. V gave up 0 bases and J gave up 9 bases, with 12 bases separating them. The CDR3 bases are TGCGCCAGCAGCCAAGATACTAGCTCCCGTGAGCAGTTCTTC. Residues: CASSQDTSSREQFF.

CDR3 residues: CASTRLERKETQYF. In nucleotides, the CDR3 is TGTGCCAGCACCCGACTAGAACGAAAAGAGACCCAGTACTTC. J is TRBJ2-5 and V is TRBV5-4; possible D gene TRBD2, 6 bases. The CDR3 length is 14 residues. V lost 6 bases and J 3 bases, leaving 15 bases between the germline ends. CDR1 and CDR2 (germline): SGHNT, YYREEE (reference sequence).

The chain is built from TRBV18 and TRBJ1-1, with TRBD1 identical over 9 bases. Germline loops: CDR1 KGHSH, CDR2 LQKENI. This CDR3 region has 13 residues. J gave up 6 bases and V 6 bases, and 5 bases lay outside the gene matches. The CDR3 DNA follows: TGTGCCAGCTCCGGGACAGGGAGTTCTGAAGCTTTCTTT. This sequence encodes CASSGTGSSEAFF. Drawing the rest from reference TRBV18 and TRBJ1-1, the complete variable domain is NAGVMQNPRHLVRRRGQEARLRCSPMKGHSHVYWYRQLPEEGLKFMVYLQKENIIDESGMPKERFSAEFPKEGPSILRIQQVVRGDSAAYFCASSGTGSSEAFFGQGTRLTVV.

Only a few counts were recorded for this clone. This chain uses TRBV6-2 or TRBV6-3 with TRBJ2-5, with D possibly being TRBD1 (6 bases). CDR1 and CDR2 (germline): MNHEY, SVGEGT. The CDR3 loop spans 17 amino acids. The V and J ends lost 0 bases and 1 base respectively, with 15 bases between them. DNA of the CDR3: TGTGCCAGCAGTTACTCTCCGACAGGAAGGGTCCAAGAGACCCAGTACTTC. It is translated as CASSYSPTGRVQETQYF.

The rearrangement joins TRBV18 to TRBJ2-3; possible D gene TRBD1, 6 bases. The CDR3 length is 17 residues. Trimming took off 2 bases at V and 2 bases at J, with 17 bases between the two ends. Germline values: CDR1 KGHSH, CDR2 LQKENI. CDR3 DNA: TGTGCCAGCTCACCAAAACAGGGAAAAGGATACACAGATACGCAGTATTTT. Its translation is CASSPKQGKGYTDTQYF. Using reference TRBV18 and TRBJ2-3 for the parts outside the CDR3, the full variable domain is NAGVMQNPRHLVRRRGQEARLRCSPMKGHSHVYWYRQLPEEGLKFMVYLQKENIIDESGMPKERFSAEFPKEGPSILRIQQVVRGDSAAYFCASSPKQGKGYTDTQYFGPGTRLTVL.

This clone was seen ten or more times. The rearrangement joins TRBV7-9 to TRBJ1-1, with D perhaps matching TRBD1 (5 bases). There are 18 residues in the CDR3. Germline V gene data show CDR1 as SEHNR and CDR2 as FQNEAQ (reference sequence). Trimming cost V 3 bases and J 2 bases, with 22 bases left between them. The CDR3 region is CASSFNTLPRGSNTEAFF. The DNA for the CDR3 is TGTGCCAGCAGCTTTAATACCCTCCCTAGGGGAAGTAACACTGAAGCTTTCTTT.

This clone was seen only once. The genes are TRBV19 and TRBJ2-6; 9 nucleotides match TRBD1. The CDR3 has 19 residues. V was clipped by 5 bases and J by 1 base; unmatched bases: 12. CDR1 and CDR2 from the germline V gene are LNHDA and SQIVND (reference sequence). The CDR3 loop is CASSYRTGDSGSGANVLTF. In nucleotides, the CDR3 is TGTGCCAGTAGTTACAGGACAGGGGATAGCGGGTCTGGGGCCAACGTCCTGACTTTC.

V usage is TRBV27 and J usage is TRBJ2-4, with D maybe TRBD2 (5 bases). The germline CDR1 and CDR2 sequences are MNHEY and SMNVEV (reference sequence). CDR3 size: 16 residues. The ends were cut back, 6 bases at V and 1 base at J, with 16 bases in the middle. The CDR3 sequence is CASRREIVYAKNIQYF. CDR3 nucleotides: TGTGCCAGCAGGAGGGAGATTGTCTACGCCAAAAACATTCAGTACTTC.

V and J are TRBV3-1 (or the pseudogene TRBV3-2) and TRBJ2-3; 9 bases are a match to TRBD2. CDR1 and CDR2 (germline): LGHDT, YNNKEL (reference sequence). CDR3 length: 17 residues. V gave up 4 bases and J gave up 4 bases; unmatched junction bases: 12. The CDR3 DNA reads as TGTGCCAGCAGCCCTTCCGGCGCGGGGGGGCCAGCAGATACGCAGTATTTT. It yields the protein CASSPSGAGGPADTQYF.

V and J are TRBV3-1 (or the pseudogene TRBV3-2) and TRBJ1-5; D is ambiguous. The CDR3 spans 12 residues. Trimming removed 4 bases at V and 9 bases at J, with 10 bases between. Germline lookup yields CDR1 LGHDT and CDR2 YNNKEL (reference sequence). This CDR3 is CASSPGRGPQHF. The CDR3 DNA reads TGTGCCAGCAGCCCCGGGAGAGGGCCCCAGCATTTT.

V usage is TRBV21-1 and J usage is TRBJ2-3; the D call TRBD1 from the table was never checked on the DNA. TRBV21-1 is termed a pseudogene. CDR3 length: 15 amino acids. The CDR3 DNA follows: TGTGCCAGCAGCAGTCCGGGACAGGGAAAAGATACGCAGTATTTT. As protein: CASSSPGQGKDTQYF.

The chain couples TRBV21-1 to TRBJ1-5; the table's D call of TRBD1 was not tested on the DNA. TRBV21-1 is designated a pseudogene. This CDR3 comprises 15 residues. CDR3 residues: CASSIQGRGNQPQHF. The CDR3 DNA reads as TGTGCCAGCAGCATTCAGGGCAGGGGAAATCAGCCCCAGCATTTT.

CDR3 region: CASSPPSVNTEAFF. Written as DNA, the CDR3 is TGTGCCAGCTCACCACCGTCCGTTAACACTGAAGCTTTCTTT. This chain links TRBV18 with TRBJ1-1; D call uncertain. V shed 0 bases and J shed 2 bases, with 7 bases lying between them. CDR3 length: 14 residues. Germline V gene lookup returns CDR1 KGHSH and CDR2 LQKENI.

The V and J genes are TRBV7-9 and TRBJ1-1; 11 positions match TRBD1. Germline V gives CDR1 SEHNR, CDR2 FQNEAQ (reference sequence). The length of the CDR3 is 14 residues. Losses at the gene ends were 4 bases for V and 3 bases for J; bases not matched to a gene: 1. CDR3 nucleotides: TGTGCCAGCAGCTGGGGACAGGGGGACACTGAAGCTTTCTTT. This codes for CASSWGQGDTEAFF.

This chain's CDR3 is CASSQAGGTEAFF. CDR3 nucleotides: TGTGCCAGCAGCCAAGCAGGGGGGACTGAAGCTTTCTTT. The gene calls are TRBV14 and TRBJ1-1, with 7 positions matching TRBD1. There are 13 residues in the CDR3. CDR1 is SGHDN and CDR2 is FVKESK in the germline V gene. With V trimmed by 1 base and J by 5 bases, 1 base remained unmatched.

V and J are TRBV5-6 and TRBJ2-1; 7 positions match TRBD1. The junction had 7 bases not matched to a gene; V was cut back by 4 bases and J by 0 bases. The V gene's germline CDR1 is SGHDT and CDR2 YYEEEE. There are 16 residues in the CDR3. The CDR3 sequence is CASSPIRDSSYNEQFF. The CDR3 DNA sequence: TGTGCCAGCAGCCCGATCCGGGACAGCTCCTACAATGAGCAGTTCTTC.

The rearrangement links TRBV24-1 to TRBJ1-2, with D hard to call. V was shortened by 7 bases and J by 3 bases, with 8 bases between the two germline ends. Germline V lookup: CDR1 KGHDR, CDR2 SFDVKD. CDR3 length: 12 residues. This CDR3 is CATRGEDYGYTF. CDR3 in DNA: TGTGCCACCAGGGGAGAGGACTATGGCTACACCTTC.

The chain has TRBV27 and TRBJ1-4; D gene ambiguous. The ends were cut back, 2 bases at V and 7 bases at J, with 8 bases in the middle. The CDR3 sequence is 13 residues long. From germline, CDR1 is MNHEY and CDR2 SMNVEV (reference sequence). This CDR3 is CASSLLGVEKLFF. The CDR3 DNA sequence: TGTGCCAGCAGTTTACTGGGCGTTGAAAAACTGTTTTTT. Filled out from reference TRBV27 and TRBJ1-4, the complete variable domain reads EAQVTQNPRYLITVTGKKLTVTCSQNMNHEYMSWYRQDPGLGLRQIYYSMNVEVTDKGDVPEGYKVSRKEKRNFPLILESPSPNQTSLYFCASSLLGVEKLFFGSGTQLSVL.

This chain links TRBV5-1 with TRBJ1-1, with D possibly being TRBD1 (5 bases). The CDR3 loop spans 14 amino acids. Trimming cost V 2 bases and J 5 bases, with 13 bases left between them. In germline, CDR1 is SGHRS, CDR2 YFSETQ. CDR3 residues: CASSFWGLDTEAFF. In DNA form, the CDR3 reads TGCGCCAGCAGCTTTTGGGGCTTGGATACTGAAGCTTTCTTT.

The V and J genes are TRBV6-6 and TRBJ2-5; 9 bases line up with TRBD2. The germline gives CDR1 MNHNY, CDR2 SVGAGI (reference sequence). V shed 6 bases, J shed 4 bases, and the junction held 0 bases outside the gene matches. This CDR3 is 12 amino acids long. The CDR3 region is CASRTSGETQYF. The CDR3 DNA is TGTGCCAGCAGGACTAGCGGAGAGACCCAGTACTTC.

The chain has TRBV30 and TRBJ2-1, with TRBD2 matching over 9 bases. The CDR3 is 19 amino acids. Germline trimming cut 2 bases from V and 0 bases from J; bases unmatched to any gene: 14. Germline CDR1 is GTSNPN and CDR2 is SVGIG (reference sequence). CDR3 nucleotides: TGTGCCTGGAGTCCGAGCTTGCGGGGGGGCCGGGGCTCCTACAATGAGCAGTTCTTC. Translation: CAWSPSLRGGRGSYNEQFF.

This chain joins TRBV27 and TRBJ2-5; the match to TRBD2 covers 11 bases. Germline V gene lookup returns CDR1 MNHEY and CDR2 SMNVEV (reference sequence). V lost 2 bases to trimming and J lost 0 bases; unmatched junction nucleotides: 5. The CDR3 is made up of 17 amino acids. The CDR3 loop is CASSLLAGGLYQETQYF. The CDR3 nucleotides are TGTGCCAGCAGTTTACTAGCGGGGGGCCTGTACCAAGAGACCCAGTACTTC.

J is TRBJ1-1 and V is TRBV18; D gene uncertain. V was pared by 6 bases and J by 0 bases, with 8 bases between. CDR1 is KGHSH and CDR2 is LQKENI in the germline V gene. This CDR3 region has 13 residues. The CDR3: CASSPDMNTEAFF. Written as DNA, the CDR3 is TGTGCCAGCTCTCCCGACATGAACACTGAAGCTTTCTTT.

This clone occurred once. This chain uses TRBV5-1 with TRBJ2-2; 8 bases are a match to TRBD2. Germline V CDR1 and CDR2: SGHRS, YFSETQ. CDR3 length: 16 amino acids. V gave up 1 base and J gave up 4 bases; unmatched junction bases: 6. The CDR3 DNA reads TGCGCCAGCAGCTTGAACGCGGGGGGCCCCACCGGGGAGCTGTTTTTT. Encoded protein: CASSLNAGGPTGELFF.